This T cell receptor beta chain was identified during a study of blood T cell repertoires in COVID-19. The wider study: From the United States, Italy and Spain came samples of acute and convalescent COVID-19. T cells, B-cell-depleted T cells, or PBMCs provided the cDNA or gDNA that served as material.

In this sample, this clone turned up once. How the authors handled the data: Estimated nucleated cell counts came from reference gene primer amplification. Sequencing was performed with immunoSEQ multiplex PCR; in TCRdb, only in-frame clones are kept and a portion is missing. V and J calls and clone size are those listed in that table; D and trimming were worked out from the DNA. The sample includes about 180,000 clones, around 73% seen only once; the top ten take approximately 15%. Germline V gives CDR1 SGDLS, CDR2 YYNGEE. The CDR3 runs 17 residues. V lost 0 bases, J lost 4 bases, and 7 bases stayed unmatched. Two negative PCRs, clearance, or symptom resolution characterized the recovered Cohort 3 donors.

The chain recombines TRBV9 with TRBJ2-2, with TRBD1 matching over 9 bases. The source is a woman in her 50s who had recovered from COVID-19. The source material was PBMCs or T cells enriched from blood (not recorded which). In DNA form, the CDR3 reads TGTGCCAGCAGCGTAGGGGGGACAGGGACGCTCACCGGGGAGCTGTTTTTT. Protein product: CASSVGGTGTLTGELFF.